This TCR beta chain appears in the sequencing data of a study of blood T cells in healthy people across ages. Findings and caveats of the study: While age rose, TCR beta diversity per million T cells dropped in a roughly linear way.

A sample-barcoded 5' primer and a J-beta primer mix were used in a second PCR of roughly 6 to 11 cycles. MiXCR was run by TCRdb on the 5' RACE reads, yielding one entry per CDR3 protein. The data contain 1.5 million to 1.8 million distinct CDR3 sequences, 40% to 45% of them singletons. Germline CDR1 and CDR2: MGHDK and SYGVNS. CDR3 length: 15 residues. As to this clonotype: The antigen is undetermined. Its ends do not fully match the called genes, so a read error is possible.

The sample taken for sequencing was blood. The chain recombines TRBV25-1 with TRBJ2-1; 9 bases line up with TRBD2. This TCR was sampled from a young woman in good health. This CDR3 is CVSSGSGSSYNEQFF. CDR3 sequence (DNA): TGTGTCAGCAGCGGTAGCGGGAGCTCCTACAATGAGCAGTTCTTC.